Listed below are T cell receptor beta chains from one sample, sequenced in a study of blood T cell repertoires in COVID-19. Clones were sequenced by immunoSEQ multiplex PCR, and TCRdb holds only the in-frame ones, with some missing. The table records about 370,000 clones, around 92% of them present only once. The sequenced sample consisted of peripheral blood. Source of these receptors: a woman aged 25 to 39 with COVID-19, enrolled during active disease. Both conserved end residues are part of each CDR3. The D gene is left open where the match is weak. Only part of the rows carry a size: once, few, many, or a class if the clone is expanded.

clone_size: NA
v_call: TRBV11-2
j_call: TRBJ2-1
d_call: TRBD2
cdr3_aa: CASSFGGGNNEQFF
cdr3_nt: TGTGCCAGCAGCTTCGGGGGGGGGAACAATGAGCAGTTCTTC

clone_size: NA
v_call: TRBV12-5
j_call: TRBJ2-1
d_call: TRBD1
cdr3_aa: CASGSDRSDEQFF
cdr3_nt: TGTGCTAGTGGCTCGGACAGGTCCGATGAGCAGTTCTTC

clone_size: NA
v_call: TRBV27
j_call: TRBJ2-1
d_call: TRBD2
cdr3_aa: CASRKAGGPSNEQFF
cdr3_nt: TGTGCCAGCAGAAAAGCGGGAGGGCCCTCCAATGAGCAGTTCTTC

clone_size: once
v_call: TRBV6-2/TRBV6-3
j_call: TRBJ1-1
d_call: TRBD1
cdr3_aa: CASSPEGGPNTEAFF
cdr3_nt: TGTGCCAGCAGTCCGGAAGGGGGCCCGAACACTGAAGCTTTCTTT

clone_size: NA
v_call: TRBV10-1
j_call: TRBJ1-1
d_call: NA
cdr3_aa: CASSESVTAGTEAFF
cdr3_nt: TGCGCCAGCAGTGAGTCAGTGACGGCGGGGACTGAAGCTTTCTTT

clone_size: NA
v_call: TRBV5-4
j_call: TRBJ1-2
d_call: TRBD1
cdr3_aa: CASSIDRGNYGYTF
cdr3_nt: TGTGCCAGCAGCATAGACAGGGGCAACTATGGCTACACCTTC

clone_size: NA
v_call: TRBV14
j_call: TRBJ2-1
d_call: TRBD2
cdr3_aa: CASSQWTSGYYNEQFF
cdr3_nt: TGTGCCAGCAGCCAATGGACTAGCGGCTACTACAATGAGCAGTTCTTC

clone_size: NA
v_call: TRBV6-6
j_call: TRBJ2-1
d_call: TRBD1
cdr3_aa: CASSPLQGSRNEQFF
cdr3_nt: TGTGCCAGCAGCCCCTTACAGGGGAGCAGGAATGAGCAGTTCTTC

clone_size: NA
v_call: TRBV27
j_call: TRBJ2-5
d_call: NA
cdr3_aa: CASSSHGWEETQYF
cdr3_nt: TGTGCCAGCTCCTCACACGGGTGGGAAGAGACCCAGTACTTC

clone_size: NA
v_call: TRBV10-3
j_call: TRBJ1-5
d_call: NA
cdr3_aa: CAGSSGVGNQPQHF
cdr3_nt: TGTGCCGGGAGCTCCGGGGTCGGGAATCAGCCCCAGCATTTT

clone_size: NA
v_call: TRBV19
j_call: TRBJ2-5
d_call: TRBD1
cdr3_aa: CASRPTGVSGETQYF
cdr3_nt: TGTGCCAGTAGACCGACAGGGGTATCCGGAGAGACCCAGTACTTC

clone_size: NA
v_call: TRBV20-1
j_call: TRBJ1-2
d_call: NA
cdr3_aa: CSASGAYGYTF
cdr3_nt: TGCAGTGCTAGTGGGGCCTATGGCTACACCTTC

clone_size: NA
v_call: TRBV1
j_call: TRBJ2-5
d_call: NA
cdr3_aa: CTSSQGSGQGIETQYF
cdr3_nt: TGCACCAGCAGCCAAGGAAGCGGACAGGGGATAGAGACCCAGTACTTC

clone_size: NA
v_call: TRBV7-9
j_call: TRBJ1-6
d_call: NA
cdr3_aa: CASSLRQEDSPLHF
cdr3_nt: TGTGCCAGCAGCCTTAGACAGGAGGATTCACCCCTCCACTTT

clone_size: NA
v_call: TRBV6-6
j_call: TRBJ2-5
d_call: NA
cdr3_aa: CASNRAGTGGQYQETQYF
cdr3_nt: TGTGCCAGCAATCGTGCTGGGACGGGGGGCCAGTACCAAGAGACCCAGTACTTC

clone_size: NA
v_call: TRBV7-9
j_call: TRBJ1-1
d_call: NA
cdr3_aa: CASSYRQARNTEAFF
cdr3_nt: TGTGCCAGCAGCTATAGACAGGCCCGGAACACTGAAGCTTTCTTT

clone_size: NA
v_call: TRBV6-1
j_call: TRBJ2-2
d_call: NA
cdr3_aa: CASSDLRQSGELFF
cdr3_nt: TGTGCCAGCAGTGACCTCAGACAGTCCGGGGAGCTGTTTTTT

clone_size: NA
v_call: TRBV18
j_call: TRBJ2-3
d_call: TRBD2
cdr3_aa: CASSSRGDVADTQYF
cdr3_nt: TGTGCCAGCTCTTCCCGGGGGGATGTAGCAGATACGCAGTATTTT

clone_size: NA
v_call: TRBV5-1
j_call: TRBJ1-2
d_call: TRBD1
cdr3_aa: CASSLRDSYTGYTF
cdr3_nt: TGCGCCAGCAGCTTAAGGGACAGTTACACTGGCTACACCTTC

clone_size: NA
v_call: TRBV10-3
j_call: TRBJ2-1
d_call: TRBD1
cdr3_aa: CATSPGTGSYNEQFF
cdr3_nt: TGTGCCACTTCACCCGGGACAGGGTCCTACAATGAGCAGTTCTTC

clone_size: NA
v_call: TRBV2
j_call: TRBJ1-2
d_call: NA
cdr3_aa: CASRPDIRWYGYTF
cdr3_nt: TGTGCCAGCAGACCCGACATACGGTGGTACGGCTACACCTTC

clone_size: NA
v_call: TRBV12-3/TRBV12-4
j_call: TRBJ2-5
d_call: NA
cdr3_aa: CASSFPKETQYF
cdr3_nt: TGTGCCAGCAGTTTCCCTAAAGAGACCCAGTACTTC

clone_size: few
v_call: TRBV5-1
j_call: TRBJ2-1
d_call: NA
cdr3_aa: CASSLSTGTYNEQFF
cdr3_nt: TGCGCCAGCAGCTTGTCGACAGGTACCTACAATGAGCAGTTCTTC

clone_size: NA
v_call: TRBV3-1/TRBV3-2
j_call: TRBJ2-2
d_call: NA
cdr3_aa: CASSPQPNTGELFF
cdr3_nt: TGTGCCAGCAGCCCACAACCGAACACCGGGGAGCTGTTTTTT

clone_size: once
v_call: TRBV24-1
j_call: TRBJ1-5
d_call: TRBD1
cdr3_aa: CATSDSTGPINQPQHF
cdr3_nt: TGTGCCACCAGTGACTCGACAGGGCCGATCAATCAGCCCCAGCATTTT

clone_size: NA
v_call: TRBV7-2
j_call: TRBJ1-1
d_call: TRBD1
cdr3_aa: CASSSYEGASPEAFF
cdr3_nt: TGTGCCAGCAGCTCCTATGAGGGGGCTTCTCCTGAAGCTTTCTTT

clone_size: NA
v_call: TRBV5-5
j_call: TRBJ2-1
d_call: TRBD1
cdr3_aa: CASSYSRDSPYNEQFF
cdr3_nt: TGTGCCAGCAGCTACAGCCGGGACAGTCCATACAATGAGCAGTTCTTC

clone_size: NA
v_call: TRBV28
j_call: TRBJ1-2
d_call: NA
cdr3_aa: CASGRGGFYGYTF
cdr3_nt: TGTGCCAGCGGGAGGGGGGGCTTCTATGGCTACACCTTC

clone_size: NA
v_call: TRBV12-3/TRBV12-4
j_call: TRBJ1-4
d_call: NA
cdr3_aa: CASGWRGTEKLFF
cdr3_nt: TGTGCCAGCGGGTGGCGGGGAACGGAAAAACTGTTTTTT

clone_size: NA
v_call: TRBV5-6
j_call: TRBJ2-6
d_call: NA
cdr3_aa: CASSWGRYITGANVLTF
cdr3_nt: TGTGCCAGCAGTTGGGGCCGGTATATCACTGGGGCCAACGTCCTGACTTTC

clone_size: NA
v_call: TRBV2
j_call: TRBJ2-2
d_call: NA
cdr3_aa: CASRVQGTGELFF
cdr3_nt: TGTGCCAGCAGGGTACAGGGAACCGGGGAGCTGTTTTTT

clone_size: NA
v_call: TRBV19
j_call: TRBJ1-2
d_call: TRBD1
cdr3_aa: CASRSNRVGTEKFGYTF
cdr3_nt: TGTGCCAGTAGAAGTAATCGAGTAGGGACAGAAAAGTTTGGCTACACCTTC

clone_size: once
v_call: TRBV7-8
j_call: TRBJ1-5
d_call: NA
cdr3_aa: CASSLASRGYNQPQHF
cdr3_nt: TGTGCCAGCAGCTTAGCTAGCAGGGGTTACAATCAGCCCCAGCATTTT

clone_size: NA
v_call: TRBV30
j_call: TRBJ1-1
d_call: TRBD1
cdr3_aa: CAWRPQGPEAFF
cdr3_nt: TGTGCCTGGAGACCACAGGGGCCTGAAGCTTTCTTT